A single T cell receptor (beta chain) is shown here with its context. Across fewer than 25 US areas, participants ranged in age from about 18 to 100 years. CDR3 size: 15 residues. Looked up from germline, CDR1 is MNHEY and CDR2 is SMNVEV (reference sequence). Trimming took 4 bases from V and 2 from J; bases not matched to a gene: 4. This entry belongs to a study of blood T cell repertoires in COVID-19. Assay: immunoSEQ multiplex PCR; the TCRdb copy retains only in-frame clones and omits some. Among 250,000 to 300,000 clones, approximately 85% were seen once, and the ten largest hold 5% to 7.5%. Specimen: PBMCs or T cells enriched from blood (not recorded which). V usage is TRBV27 and J usage is TRBJ2-2; TRBD1 agrees at 7 bases. This sequence was found in a woman between 45 and 60 years old who had been exposed to COVID-19. CDR3 DNA sequence: TGTGCCAGCAGTTCGGGACAGATAAACACCGGGGAGCTGTTTTTT. Its translation is CASSSGQINTGELFF.